The rows below give T cell receptor beta chains drawn from one sample of a study of cytomegalovirus exposure and HLA in healthy donors. Profiling relied on immunoSEQ multiplex PCR, and the TCRdb table lists in-frame clones only, not all of them. The sample lists around 300,000 clones, roughly 70% occurring once. Sequenced sample: PBMCs. These receptors originate from a female donor in good health and CMV-seronegative. CDR3s include the opening cysteine and the closing phenylalanine or tryptophan. Each record gives: clone size, V gene, J gene, D gene, CDR3 DNA, CDR3 protein. The D gene is left open where the match is weak. Expanded clones get a size class; other rows say once, few or many, or leave the size out.

NA	TRBV9	TRBJ1-4	NA	TGTGCCAGCAGCGTAGGCCTTGGAGGGATTAATGAAAAACTGTTTTTT	CASSVGLGGINEKLFF
few	TRBV4-1	TRBJ2-2	TRBD1	TGCGCCAGCAGCTCAAGGGACAGTAAAGCCGGGGAGCTGTTTTTT	CASSSRDSKAGELFF
NA	TRBV29-1	TRBJ1-1	TRBD1	TGCAGCGTGCTACGGACAGGGGGAGTAGTGGGGACTGAAGCTTTCTTT	CSVLRTGGVVGTEAFF
few	TRBV5-1	TRBJ2-4	NA	TGCGCCAGCAGCTTGGCGGGAGACAAAAACATTCAGTACTTC	CASSLAGDKNIQYF
once	TRBV11-3	TRBJ2-1	TRBD2	TGTGCCAGCAGCTTTCGTACTAGCGAGAACAATGAGCAGTTCTTC	CASSFRTSENNEQFF
NA	TRBV7-9	TRBJ2-7	NA	TGTGCCAGCAGCGAGGGAGGCGAGCAGTACTTC	CASSEGGEQYF
few	TRBV5-6	TRBJ2-3	TRBD1	TGTGCCAGCCGCATGAAGGGGGCGCTACGAGATACGCAGTATTTT	CASRMKGALRDTQYF
NA	TRBV2	TRBJ2-5	NA	TGTGCCAGCAGTGAACAGGGCTACCAAGAGACCCAGTACTTC	CASSEQGYQETQYF
NA	TRBV7-9	TRBJ1-2	TRBD1	TGTGCCAGCAGGGTGACAGGGGGCGGCTACACCTTC	CASRVTGGGYTF
NA	TRBV10-1	TRBJ2-1	TRBD2	TGCGCCCGCGGACTAGCGGGAGACTCCTACAATGAGCAGTTCTTC	CARGLAGDSYNEQFF
NA	TRBV6-4	TRBJ2-1	TRBD2	TGTGCCAGCAGTGAGGGACTAGACTACAATGAGCAGTTCTTC	CASSEGLDYNEQFF
NA	TRBV30	TRBJ1-1	NA	TGTGCCTGGAGCCCGAACCGGGGAGGCCTGAACACTGAAGCTTTCTTT	CAWSPNRGGLNTEAFF
NA	TRBV10-2	TRBJ1-2	NA	TGCGCCAGCAGTGAGGGGGAGCGGGGTGGCTACACCTTC	CASSEGERGGYTF
NA	TRBV27	TRBJ1-2	TRBD1	TGTGCCAGCAGTCTTGGGACAGCCCATGGCTACACCTTC	CASSLGTAHGYTF
NA	TRBV18	TRBJ2-5	TRBD2	TGTGCCAGCTCACCGGGACTACAAGAGACCCAGTACTTC	CASSPGLQETQYF
NA	TRBV5-1	TRBJ2-7	NA	TGCGCCAGCAGTTGGAAACAAGGAACCGGGACACTAAGCTCCTACGAGCAGTACTTC	CASSWKQGTGTLSSYEQYF
NA	TRBV28	TRBJ2-1	TRBD2	TGTGCCAGCAGTTCCCAGGGACTAGCGGGCGACAATGAGCAGTTCTTC	CASSSQGLAGDNEQFF
few	TRBV2	TRBJ1-5	NA	TGTGCCAGCAGTGAAATGGGGCAGGGCCAGCCCCAGCATTTT	CASSEMGQGQPQHF
NA	TRBV6-1	TRBJ2-7	NA	TGTGCCAGCACCTTCGGAGGGACAGCTTCCTACGAGCAGTACTTC	CASTFGGTASYEQYF
NA	TRBV27	TRBJ2-1	TRBD2	TGTGCCAGCAGTTTATTCCAGCGGGGAGAGCAGTTCTTC	CASSLFQRGEQFF
NA	TRBV11-1	TRBJ2-7	TRBD1	TGTGCCAGCAGCTCCCTGGACAGGGCCTACGAGCAGTACTTC	CASSSLDRAYEQYF
few	TRBV6-1	TRBJ1-2	NA	TGTGCCAGCAGCCTATGGGGCGAGAACTATGGCTACACCTTC	CASSLWGENYGYTF
once	TRBV6-5	TRBJ2-7	NA	TGTGCCAGCAGTTACTCGGCGGAGTACGAGCAGTACTTC	CASSYSAEYEQYF
NA	TRBV11-3	TRBJ1-6	NA	TGTGCCAGCAGCTTAGGTCAGACCTATAATTCACCCCTCCACTTT	CASSLGQTYNSPLHF
NA	TRBV5-1	TRBJ1-5	NA	TGCGCCAGCAGCTTGGATGGGGGAGGAAATCAGCCCCAGCATTTT	CASSLDGGGNQPQHF
few	TRBV7-2	TRBJ2-2	NA	TGTGCCAGCAGCTTAGCTACAGCGGGCACCGGGGAGCTGTTTTTT	CASSLATAGTGELFF
NA	TRBV4-2	TRBJ1-1	NA	TGTGCCAGCAGCCAAGATTTCGGGGACAAGAACACTGAAGCTTTCTTT	CASSQDFGDKNTEAFF
few	TRBV9	TRBJ2-1	NA	TGTGCCAGCAGCGTATGGTGGGAGAACAATGAGCAGTTCTTC	CASSVWWENNEQFF
NA	TRBV5-1	TRBJ1-1	NA	TGCGCCAGCAGCATCGGGACTGCATCGAACACTGAAGCTTTCTTT	CASSIGTASNTEAFF
NA	TRBV18	TRBJ2-7	TRBD2	TGTGCCAGCACTTTCGGGACTAGCGGGAGTGATCTCTACGAGCAGTACTTC	CASTFGTSGSDLYEQYF
NA	TRBV7-9	TRBJ1-6	NA	TGTGCCAGCAGCCTGGGCCAGTCAAATTCACCCCTCCACTTT	CASSLGQSNSPLHF
NA	TRBV10-3	TRBJ2-7	NA	TGTGCCATTCAGGGTCAAGGGCTCTTAGAGCAGTACTTC	CAIQGQGLLEQYF
NA	TRBV7-6	TRBJ1-1	NA	TGTGCCAGCAGCTTAGGGACAGTCATGAACACTGAAGCTTTCTTT	CASSLGTVMNTEAFF
NA	TRBV5-6	TRBJ1-1	NA	TGTGCCAGCAGCTACGGGACTGAAGCTTTCTTT	CASSYGTEAFF
once	TRBV15	TRBJ2-1	NA	TGTGCCACCAGCAGGACAGACATTAACAATGAGCAGTTCTTC	CATSRTDINNEQFF
NA	TRBV5-1	TRBJ1-3	NA	TGCGCCAGCAGCTCTGAGGGAATCCCTGGAAACACCATATATTTT	CASSSEGIPGNTIYF
NA	TRBV5-1	TRBJ1-5	NA	TGCGCCAGCAGCTCAGGGGTCGGCAATCAGCCCCAGCATTTT	CASSSGVGNQPQHF
NA	TRBV6-1	TRBJ1-1	NA	TGTGCCAGCAGTGACCAGACAGGGAACACTGAAGCTTTCTTT	CASSDQTGNTEAFF
NA	TRBV5-5	TRBJ2-7	NA	TGTGCCAGCAGCTTGGCCACGGGGTACTACGAGCAGTACTTC	CASSLATGYYEQYF
NA	TRBV6-1	TRBJ2-2	NA	TGTGCCAGCAGAGCTGACCCCGGCGGCACCGGGGAGCTGTTTTTT	CASRADPGGTGELFF
NA	TRBV28	TRBJ2-2	NA	TGTGCCAGCAGTTCCCCAGGACAGAAGCTTCACACCGGGGAGCTGTTTTTT	CASSSPGQKLHTGELFF
once	TRBV28	TRBJ1-5	NA	TGTGCCAGCAACTCCCCGGCGAGGGTTAATCAGCCCCAGCATTTT	CASNSPARVNQPQHF
NA	TRBV5-6	TRBJ2-7	NA	TGTGCCAGCAGCTTGTCTAAGTACGAGCAGTACTTC	CASSLSKYEQYF
NA	TRBV20-1	TRBJ2-2	TRBD1	TGCAGTGCTAGCAGGGACAGGGAGCTATTTTTT	CSASRDRELFF
NA	TRBV7-6	TRBJ2-5	NA	TGTGCCAGCAGCTTAGGGCGGCTCCTTGGGTCGGAGACCCAGTACTTC	CASSLGRLLGSETQYF
NA	TRBV7-2	TRBJ2-1	TRBD2	TGTGCCAGTCAAGGGTTTAGCGGGAGGGACGGTTTCTACAATGAGCAGTTCTTC	CASQGFSGRDGFYNEQFF
once	TRBV9	TRBJ2-3	NA	TGTGCCAGCAGCCCACGGCGGGGCCTGACACCCACAGATACGCAGTATTTT	CASSPRRGLTPTDTQYF
NA	TRBV27	TRBJ2-1	NA	TGTGCCAGCACCATGGGACTCTCCAATGAGCAGTTCTTC	CASTMGLSNEQFF
NA	TRBV2	TRBJ2-3	NA	TGTGCCAGCAGTGATCAAGCGAAATCCACAGATACGCAGTATTTT	CASSDQAKSTDTQYF
NA	TRBV11-2	TRBJ2-5	TRBD2	TGTGCCAGCAGTTTGGGAGGGCTGGCCGGAGAGACCCAGTACTTC	CASSLGGLAGETQYF
NA	TRBV10-3	TRBJ1-1	NA	TGTGCCATCAGTGAGGGGGGGAGGACCACTGAAGCTTTCTTT	CAISEGGRTTEAFF
NA	TRBV2	TRBJ1-2	NA	TGTGCCAGCAGGGAGACAGGTTATGGCTACACCTTC	CASRETGYGYTF
few	TRBV18	TRBJ2-1	TRBD2	TGTGCCAGCTCACTAGGGACTAGCTGGAACAATGAGCAGTTCTTC	CASSLGTSWNNEQFF
once	TRBV10-1	TRBJ2-3	TRBD2	TGCGCCAGCAGTGAGGCTCCCCTCCCTAGCGGGGGCAGCACATATACGCAGTATTTT	CASSEAPLPSGGSTYTQYF
NA	TRBV2	TRBJ2-7	TRBD2	TGTGCCAGCGACCCCCCCCGGGAGGCATCCTACGAGCAGTACTTC	CASDPPREASYEQYF